This T cell receptor (beta chain) came from a study of shared clonotypes between healthy human individuals. The data were produced by immunoSEQ multiplex PCR, yet TCRdb's version contains in-frame clones alone and is incomplete. The profile covers 2 million to 2.5 million clones, with approximately 94% appearing a single time and 0.13% taken by the ten largest. V shed 7 bases, J shed 0 bases, and the junction held 8 bases outside the gene matches. CDR1 is SNHLY, CDR2 FYNNEI, per germline. The CDR3 covers 15 residues. The source is a man between 18 and 35 years old in good health. Sequenced material: naive CD4+ T cells sorted from blood. Subset: CD45RA+ positively selected. The chain links TRBV2 to TRBJ1-1, with 7 positions matching TRBD1. The CDR3 DNA reads TGTGCCAGCACTGAGTTCAGGGGGGTGAACACTGAAGCTTTCTTT. Protein sequence: CASTEFRGVNTEAFF. The variable domain in full, with the rest retrieved from reference TRBV2 and TRBJ1-1, is EPEVTQTPSHQVTQMGQEVILRCVPISNHLYFYWYRQILGQKVEFLVSFYNNEISEKSEIFDDQFSVERPDGSNFTLKIRSTKLEDSAMYFCASTEFRGVNTEAFFGQGTRLTVV.